This TCR beta chain comes out of a study of shared clonotypes between healthy human individuals. Background on the study: Used for every donor were three CD4 naive, three CD4 memory, two CD8 naive and one CD8 memory plate.

Among the donors, all were Caucasian adults who lived in Nashville, Tennessee. This table comes from immunoSEQ multiplex PCR, and its TCRdb copy is limited to in-frame clones, with some not included. The sample has roughly 1 million clones; about 76% are singletons. General study results and limits: Rarefaction revealed incomplete sorted-subset sequencing despite large depth.

The table lists this clone with a count of one. Its antigen is as yet unknown. Looked up from germline, CDR1 is MDHEN and CDR2 is SYDVKM. V was shortened by 7 bases and J by 2 bases, with 12 bases between the two germline ends. The CDR3 length is 14 residues. The sequence was obtained from a man between 18 and 35 years old in good health. The chain has TRBV28 and TRBJ1-3; D might be TRBD1 (5 bases). The sample consisted of memory CD4+ T cells sorted from blood. Described subset: CD45RA-negative fraction. This CDR3 is CASTLGGAGNTIYF. CDR3 DNA sequence: TGTGCCAGCACCTTGGGGGGAGCTGGAAACACCATATATTTT.